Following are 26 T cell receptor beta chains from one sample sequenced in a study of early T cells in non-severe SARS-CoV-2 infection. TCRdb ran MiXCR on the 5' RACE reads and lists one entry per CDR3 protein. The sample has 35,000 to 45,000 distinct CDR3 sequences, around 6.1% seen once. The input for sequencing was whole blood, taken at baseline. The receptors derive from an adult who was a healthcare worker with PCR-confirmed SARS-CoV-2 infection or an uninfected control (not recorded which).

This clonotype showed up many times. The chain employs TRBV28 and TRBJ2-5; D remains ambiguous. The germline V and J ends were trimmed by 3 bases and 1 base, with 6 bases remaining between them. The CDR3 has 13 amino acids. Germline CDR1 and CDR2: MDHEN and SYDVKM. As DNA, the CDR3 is TGTGCCAGCAGTTTTTGGGTCCAAGAGACCCAGTACTTC. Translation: CASSFWVQETQYF.

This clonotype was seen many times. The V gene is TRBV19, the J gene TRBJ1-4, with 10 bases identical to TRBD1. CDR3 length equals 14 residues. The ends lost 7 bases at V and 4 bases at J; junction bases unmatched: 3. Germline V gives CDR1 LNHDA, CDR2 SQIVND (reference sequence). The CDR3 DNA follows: TGTGCCAGTACGGGGGACAGGGGTAATGAAAAACTGTTTTTT. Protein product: CASTGDRGNEKLFF.

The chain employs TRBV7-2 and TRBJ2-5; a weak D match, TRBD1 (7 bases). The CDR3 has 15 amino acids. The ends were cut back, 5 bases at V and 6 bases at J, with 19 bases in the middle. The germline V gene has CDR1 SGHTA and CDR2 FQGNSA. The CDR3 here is CASSLSEGAAQTQYF. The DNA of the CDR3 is TGTGCCAGCAGCCTTTCGGAGGGGGCTGCGCAGACCCAGTACTTC.

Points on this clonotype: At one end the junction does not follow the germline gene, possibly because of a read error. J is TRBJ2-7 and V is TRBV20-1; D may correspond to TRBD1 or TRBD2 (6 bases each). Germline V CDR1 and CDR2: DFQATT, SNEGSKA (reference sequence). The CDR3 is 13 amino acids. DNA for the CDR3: TGCAGTGCTAGAGATCTTGGGTCCGGGGGCCGCCATTTC. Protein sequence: CSARDLGSGGRHF.

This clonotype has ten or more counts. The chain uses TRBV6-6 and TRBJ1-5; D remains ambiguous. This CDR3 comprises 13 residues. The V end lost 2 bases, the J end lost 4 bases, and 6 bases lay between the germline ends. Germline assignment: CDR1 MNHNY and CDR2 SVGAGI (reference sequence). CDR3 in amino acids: CASSYPGNQPQHF. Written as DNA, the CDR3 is TGTGCCAGCAGTTACCCAGGAAATCAGCCCCAGCATTTT.

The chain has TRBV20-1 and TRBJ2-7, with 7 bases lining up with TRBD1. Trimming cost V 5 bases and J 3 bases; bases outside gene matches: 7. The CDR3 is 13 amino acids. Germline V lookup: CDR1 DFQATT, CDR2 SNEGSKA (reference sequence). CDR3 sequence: CSAGQDKSYEQYF. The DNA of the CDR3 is TGCAGTGCTGGACAGGATAAGAGCTACGAGCAGTACTTC.

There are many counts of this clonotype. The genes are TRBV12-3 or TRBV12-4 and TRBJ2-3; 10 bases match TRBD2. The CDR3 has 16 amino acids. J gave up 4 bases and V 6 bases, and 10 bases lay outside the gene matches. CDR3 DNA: TGTGCCAGCAGAACGCCTAGCGGGAGAGCCGCAGATACGCAGTATTTT. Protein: CASRTPSGRAADTQYF.

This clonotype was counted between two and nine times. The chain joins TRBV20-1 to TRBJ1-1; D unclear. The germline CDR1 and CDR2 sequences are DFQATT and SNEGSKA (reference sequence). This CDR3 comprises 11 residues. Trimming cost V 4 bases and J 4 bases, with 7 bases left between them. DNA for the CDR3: TGCAGTGCTATGCCGAGCACTGAAGCTTTCTTT. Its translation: CSAMPSTEAFF.

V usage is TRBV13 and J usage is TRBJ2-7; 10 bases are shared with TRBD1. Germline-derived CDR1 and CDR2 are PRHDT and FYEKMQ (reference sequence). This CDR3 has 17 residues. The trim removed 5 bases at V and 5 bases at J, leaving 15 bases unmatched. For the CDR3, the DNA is TGTGCCAGCAGCCCCTATCTCGACAGGGGGCTCCTACACGAGCAGTACTTC. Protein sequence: CASSPYLDRGLLHEQYF.

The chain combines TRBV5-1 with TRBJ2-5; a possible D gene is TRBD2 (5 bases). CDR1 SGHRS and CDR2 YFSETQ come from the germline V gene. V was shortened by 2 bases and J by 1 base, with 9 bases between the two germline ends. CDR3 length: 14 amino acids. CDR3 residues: CASSLTGSQETQYF. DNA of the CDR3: TGCGCCAGCAGCTTAACGGGGTCCCAAGAGACCCAGTACTTC. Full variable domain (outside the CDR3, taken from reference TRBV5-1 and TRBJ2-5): KAGVTQTPRYLIKTRGQQVTLSCSPISGHRSVSWYQQTPGQGLQFLFEYFSETQRNKGNFPGRFSGRQFSNSRSEMNVSTLELGDSALYLCASSLTGSQETQYFGPGTRLLVL.

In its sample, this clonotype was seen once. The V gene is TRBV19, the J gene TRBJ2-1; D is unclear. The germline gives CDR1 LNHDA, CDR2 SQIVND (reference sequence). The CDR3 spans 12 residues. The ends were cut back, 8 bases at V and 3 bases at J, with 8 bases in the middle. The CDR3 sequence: CASEAIYNEQFF. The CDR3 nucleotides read TGTGCCAGTGAGGCTATCTACAATGAGCAGTTCTTC.

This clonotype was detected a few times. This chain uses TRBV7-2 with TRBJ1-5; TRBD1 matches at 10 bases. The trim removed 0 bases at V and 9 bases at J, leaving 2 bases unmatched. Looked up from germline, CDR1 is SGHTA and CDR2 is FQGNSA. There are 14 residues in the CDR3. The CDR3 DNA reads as TGTGCCAGCAGCTTAGCGGGGACAGGGGTGCCCCAGCATTTT. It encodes CASSLAGTGVPQHF.

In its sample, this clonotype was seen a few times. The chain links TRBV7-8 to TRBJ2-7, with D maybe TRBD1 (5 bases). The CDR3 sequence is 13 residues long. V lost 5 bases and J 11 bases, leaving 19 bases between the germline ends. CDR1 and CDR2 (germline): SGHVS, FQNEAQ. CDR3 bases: TGTGCCAGCAGCCCCCAACAGGACCGGACGAAGTACTTC. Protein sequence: CASSPQQDRTKYF.

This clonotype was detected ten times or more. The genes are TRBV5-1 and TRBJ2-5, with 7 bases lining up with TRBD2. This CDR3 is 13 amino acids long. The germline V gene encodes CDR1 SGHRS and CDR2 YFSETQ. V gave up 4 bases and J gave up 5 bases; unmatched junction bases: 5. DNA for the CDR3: TGCGCCAGCAGCCTAGCGGACGGGGAGACCCAGTACTTC. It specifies CASSLADGETQYF.

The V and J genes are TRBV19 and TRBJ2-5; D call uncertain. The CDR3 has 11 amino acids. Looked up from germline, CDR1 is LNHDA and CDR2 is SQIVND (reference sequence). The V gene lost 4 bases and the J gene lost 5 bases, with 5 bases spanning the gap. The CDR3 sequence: CASSRAETQYF. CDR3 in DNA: TGTGCCAGTAGTAGGGCGGAGACCCAGTACTTC.

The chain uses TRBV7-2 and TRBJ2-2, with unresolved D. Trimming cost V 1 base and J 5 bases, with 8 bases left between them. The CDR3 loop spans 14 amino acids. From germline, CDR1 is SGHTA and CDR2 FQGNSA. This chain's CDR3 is CASSLGAATGELFF. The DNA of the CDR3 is TGTGCCAGCAGCTTAGGGGCGGCTACCGGGGAGCTGTTTTTT.

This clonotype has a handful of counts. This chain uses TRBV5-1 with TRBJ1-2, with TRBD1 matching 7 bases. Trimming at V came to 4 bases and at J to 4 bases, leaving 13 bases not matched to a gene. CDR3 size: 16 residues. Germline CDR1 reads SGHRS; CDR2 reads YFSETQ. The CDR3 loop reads CASSRTTGAYSYGYTF. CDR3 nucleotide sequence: TGCGCCAGCAGCAGGACTACAGGGGCCTATTCCTATGGCTACACCTTC. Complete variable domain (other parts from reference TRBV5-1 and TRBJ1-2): KAGVTQTPRYLIKTRGQQVTLSCSPISGHRSVSWYQQTPGQGLQFLFEYFSETQRNKGNFPGRFSGRQFSNSRSEMNVSTLELGDSALYLCASSRTTGAYSYGYTFGSGTRLTVV.

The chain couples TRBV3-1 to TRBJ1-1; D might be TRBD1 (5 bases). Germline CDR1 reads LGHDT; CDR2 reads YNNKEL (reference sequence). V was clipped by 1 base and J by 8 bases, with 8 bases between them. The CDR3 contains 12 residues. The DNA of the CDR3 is TGTGCCAGCAGCCAAGGACAGAGGGAAGCTTTCTTT. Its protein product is CASSQGQREAFF. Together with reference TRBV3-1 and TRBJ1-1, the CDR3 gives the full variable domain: DTAVSQTPKYLVTQMGNDKSIKCEQNLGHDTMYWYKQDSKKFLKIMFSYNNKELIINETVPNRFSPKSPDKAHLNLHINSLELGDSAVYFCASSQGQREAFFGQGTRLTVV.

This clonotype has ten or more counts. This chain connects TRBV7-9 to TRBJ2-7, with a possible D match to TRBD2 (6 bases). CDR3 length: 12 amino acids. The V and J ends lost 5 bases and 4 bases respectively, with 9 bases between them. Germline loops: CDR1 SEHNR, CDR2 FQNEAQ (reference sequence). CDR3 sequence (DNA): TGTGCCAGCAGCAAGACTAGTTACGAGCAGTACTTC. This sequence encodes CASSKTSYEQYF.

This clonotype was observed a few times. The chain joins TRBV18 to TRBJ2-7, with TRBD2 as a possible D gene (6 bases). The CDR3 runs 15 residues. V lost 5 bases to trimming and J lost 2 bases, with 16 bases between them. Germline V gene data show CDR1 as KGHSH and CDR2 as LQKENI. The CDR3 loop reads CASSVTGTPTYEQYF. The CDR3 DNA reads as TGTGCCAGCTCAGTCACCGGGACTCCTACCTACGAGCAGTACTTC.

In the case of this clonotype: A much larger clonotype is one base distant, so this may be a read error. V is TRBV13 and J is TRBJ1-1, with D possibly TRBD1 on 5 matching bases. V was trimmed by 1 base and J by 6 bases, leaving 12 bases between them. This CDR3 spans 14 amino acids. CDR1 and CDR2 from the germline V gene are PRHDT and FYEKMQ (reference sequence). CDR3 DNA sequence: TGTGCCAGCAGCTTAGAAGAGCAGGGCGCTGAAGCTTTCTTT. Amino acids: CASSLEEQGAEAFF. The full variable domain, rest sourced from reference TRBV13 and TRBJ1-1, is AAGVIQSPRHLIKEKRETATLKCYPIPRHDTVYWYQQGPGQDPQFLISFYEKMQSDKGSIPDRFSAQQFSDYHSELNMSSLELGDSALYFCASSLEEQGAEAFFGQGTRLTVV.

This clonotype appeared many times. CDR3: CASKGTESRGLTNTEAFF. The CDR3 region has the DNA TGTGCCAGCAAGGGTACGGAAAGCAGGGGATTAACGAACACTGAAGCTTTCTTT. J is TRBJ1-1 and V is TRBV6-6; a possible D gene is TRBD1 (6 bases). Trimming left V 7 bases short and J 1 base short, with 25 bases between. Germline V gives CDR1 MNHNY, CDR2 SVGAGI (reference sequence). This CDR3 contains 18 residues.

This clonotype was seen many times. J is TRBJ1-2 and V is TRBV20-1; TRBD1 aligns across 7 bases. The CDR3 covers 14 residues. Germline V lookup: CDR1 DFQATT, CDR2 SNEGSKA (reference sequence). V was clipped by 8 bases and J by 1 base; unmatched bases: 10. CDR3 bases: TGCAGTTTGAGACAGGGAACTTTTAACTATGGCTACACCTTC. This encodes CSLRQGTFNYGYTF.

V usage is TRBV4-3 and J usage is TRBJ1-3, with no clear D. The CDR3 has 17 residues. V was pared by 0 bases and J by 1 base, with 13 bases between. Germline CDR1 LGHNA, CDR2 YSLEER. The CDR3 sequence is CASSQDHWGGSGNTIYF. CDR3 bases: TGCGCCAGCAGCCAAGATCATTGGGGAGGTTCTGGAAACACCATATATTTT.

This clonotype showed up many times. The CDR3 bases are TGCGCCAGCAGCTCCATAGCGGGAGGGCACGAGCAGTACTTC. Its translation is CASSSIAGGHEQYF. This chain uses TRBV5-1 with TRBJ2-7, with 11 bases identical to TRBD2. Trimming removed 3 bases from V and 5 bases from J; junction bases left unmatched: 4. CDR1 and CDR2 (germline): SGHRS, YFSETQ. The CDR3 is made up of 14 amino acids.

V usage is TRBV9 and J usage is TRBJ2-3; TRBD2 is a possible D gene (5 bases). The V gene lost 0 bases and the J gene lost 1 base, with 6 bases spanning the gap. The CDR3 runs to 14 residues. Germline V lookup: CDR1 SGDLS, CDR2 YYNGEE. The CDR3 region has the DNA TGTGCCAGCAGCGTAGAACTAGGCACAGATACGCAGTATTTT. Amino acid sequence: CASSVELGTDTQYF.